What follows is one T cell receptor beta chain and its context. Repertoires were generated with immunoSEQ multiplex PCR, while TCRdb's copy carries only in-frame clones and drops some. This table holds millions of clones, just over 90% found once. The data belong to a study of shared clonotypes between healthy human individuals. The CDR3 runs 12 residues. V lost 3 bases, J lost 3 bases, and 6 bases lay in between. Germline CDR1 SEHNR, CDR2 FQNEAQ (reference sequence). J is TRBJ2-7 and V is TRBV7-9, with a possible D match to TRBD1 (5 bases). The sequence was obtained from a man aged 18 to 30 in good health. Some clones in this sample may be carry-over from other donors' samples. Sequenced input: naive CD4+ T cells from PBMCs. The subset: CD45RA+ positively selected. The CDR3 DNA is TGTGCCAGCAGCTTTCAGGGCTACGAGCAGTACTTC. Its protein product is CASSFQGYEQYF.